The present entry profiles one T cell receptor (beta chain) with its context. This entry belongs to a study of T cells in Graves' hyperthyroidism and ophthalmopathy. RNA transcripts yielded amplified TCR beta CDR3 regions. HTBI primers were used for first-round RT-PCR of the TCR CDR3. TCRdb redid the calling of the multiplex PCR reads with MiXCR, one entry per CDR3 protein. The sample lists 200,000 to 300,000 distinct CDR3 sequences, approximately 25% occurring once. The receptor was isolated from a middle-aged woman with Graves' ophthalmopathy. Sequenced: blood.

The CDR3 protein is CSATVQPYGYTF. CDR3 nucleotide sequence: TGCAGTGCGACGGTTCAACCCTATGGCTACACCTTC. The rearrangement uses TRBV20-1 and TRBJ1-2; D remains ambiguous. CDR3 size: 12 residues. Germline V gives CDR1 DFQATT, CDR2 SNEGSKA (reference sequence). V lost 6 bases to trimming and J lost 4 bases, with 12 bases between them.